The next 6 T cell receptor beta chains were all read from a single sample in a study of T cell clones after liver transplantation. This table comes from immunoSEQ multiplex PCR, and its TCRdb copy is limited to in-frame clones, with some not included. The table records 20,000 or so clones, about 94% of them present only once. This sample comprised CD8+ T cells from blood, obtained approximately 26 months after liver transplant. The origin of the receptors is a human patient who received a liver transplant. Some T cells may arise from the graft donor.

The chain uses TRBV2 and TRBJ2-6, with D maybe TRBD1 (5 bases). Trimming left V 5 bases short and J 7 bases short, with 12 bases between. Germline CDR1 reads SNHLY; CDR2 reads FYNNEI. CDR3 length: 14 residues. This CDR3 reads CASSQGALANVLTF. CDR3 DNA: TGTGCCAGCAGTCAGGGCGCCCTAGCCAACGTCCTGACTTTC. Based on the CDR3 plus reference TRBV2 and TRBJ2-6, the full variable domain is EPEVTQTPSHQVTQMGQEVILRCVPISNHLYFYWYRQILGQKVEFLVSFYNNEISEKSEIFDDQFSVERPDGSNFTLKIRSTKLEDSAMYFCASSQGALANVLTFGAGSRLTVL.

The chain links TRBV6-1 to TRBJ2-1, with D hard to call. Per the germline V gene, CDR1 is MNHNS and CDR2 is SASEGT. The CDR3 is made up of 15 amino acids. Trimming removed 2 bases from V and 4 bases from J, with 12 bases in between. The DNA of the CDR3 is TGTGCCAGCAGTGAAAGGGTGGTCCCGTACAATGAGCAGTTCTTC. This translates into CASSERVVPYNEQFF.

In this sample, this clone turned up once. Other DNA sequences from this sample encode an identical CDR3 as well. This chain uses TRBV5-6 with TRBJ1-2; D remains unclear. CDR1 and CDR2 (germline): SGHDT, YYEEEE. Trimming took 0 bases from V and 8 from J, leaving 5 bases between them. This CDR3 region has 11 residues. The CDR3 nucleotides are TGTGCCAGCAGCTTGGGTGGGGGCTACACCTTC. This translates into CASSLGGGYTF.

This CDR3 reads CASSLNRGTTGELFF. The CDR3 bases are TGTGCCAGCAGTCTAAACCGGGGGACCACCGGGGAGCTGTTTTTT. The gene calls are TRBV28 and TRBJ2-2; a possible D gene is TRBD2 (6 bases). The CDR3 runs 15 residues. V gave up 5 bases and J gave up 4 bases, with 14 bases separating them. Per the germline V gene, CDR1 is MDHEN and CDR2 is SYDVKM.

The CDR3 nucleotides read TGTGCCAGCAGTTTATCGTACGGCTACGAGCAGTACTTC. It is translated as CASSLSYGYEQYF. This chain links TRBV27 with TRBJ2-7, with D unclear. CDR3 length: 13 amino acids. The ends were cut back, 0 bases at V and 3 bases at J, with 6 bases in the middle. Germline CDR1 MNHEY, CDR2 SMNVEV (reference sequence).

The CDR3 DNA sequence: TGTGCCAGCAGTTCCTCACTAAGCTACGAGCAGTACTTC. Protein: CASSSSLSYEQYF. The chain combines TRBV27 with TRBJ2-7; D call uncertain. Between the trimmed V and J ends, which lost 4 bases and 3 bases, there was a span of 10 bases. Per germline, CDR1 MNHEY and CDR2 SMNVEV (reference sequence). There are 13 residues in the CDR3.